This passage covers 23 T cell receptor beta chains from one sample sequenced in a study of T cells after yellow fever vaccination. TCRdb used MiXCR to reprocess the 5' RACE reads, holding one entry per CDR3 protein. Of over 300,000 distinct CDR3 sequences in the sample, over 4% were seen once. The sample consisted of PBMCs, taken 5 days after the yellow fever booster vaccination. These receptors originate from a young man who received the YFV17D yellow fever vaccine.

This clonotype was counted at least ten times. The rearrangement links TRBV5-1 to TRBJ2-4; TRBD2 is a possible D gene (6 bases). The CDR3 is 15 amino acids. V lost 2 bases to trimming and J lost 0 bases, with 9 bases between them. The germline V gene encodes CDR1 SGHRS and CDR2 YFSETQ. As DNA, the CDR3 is TGCGCCAGCAGCTTCGGGGGACTAGCCAAAAACATTCAGTACTTC. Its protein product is CASSFGGLAKNIQYF.

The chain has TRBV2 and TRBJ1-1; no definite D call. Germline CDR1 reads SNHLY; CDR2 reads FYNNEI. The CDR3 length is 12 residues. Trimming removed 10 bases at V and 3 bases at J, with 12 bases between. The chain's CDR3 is CATEGGDTEAFF. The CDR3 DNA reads TGTGCCACAGAGGGAGGAGACACTGAAGCTTTCTTT.

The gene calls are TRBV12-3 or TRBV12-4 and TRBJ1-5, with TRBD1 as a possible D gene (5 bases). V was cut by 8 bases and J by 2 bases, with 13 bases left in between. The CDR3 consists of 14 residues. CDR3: CASSQGLGNQPQHF. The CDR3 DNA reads TGTGCCAGCTCCCAGGGCCTGGGCAATCAGCCCCAGCATTTT.

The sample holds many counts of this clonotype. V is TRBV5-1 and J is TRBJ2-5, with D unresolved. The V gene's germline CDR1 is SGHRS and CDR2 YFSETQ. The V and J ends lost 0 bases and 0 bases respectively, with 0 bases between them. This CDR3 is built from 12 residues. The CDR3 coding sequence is TGCGCCAGCAGCTTGGACCAAGAGACCCAGTACTTC. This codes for CASSLDQETQYF.

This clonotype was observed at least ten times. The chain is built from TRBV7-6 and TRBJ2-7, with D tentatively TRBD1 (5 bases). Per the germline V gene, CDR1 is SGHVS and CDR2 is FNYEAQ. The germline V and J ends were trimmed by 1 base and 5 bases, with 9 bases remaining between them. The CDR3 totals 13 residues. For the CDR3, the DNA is TGTGCCAGCAGCTTAGGGGGCCGCGACGAGCAGTACTTC. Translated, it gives CASSLGGRDEQYF.

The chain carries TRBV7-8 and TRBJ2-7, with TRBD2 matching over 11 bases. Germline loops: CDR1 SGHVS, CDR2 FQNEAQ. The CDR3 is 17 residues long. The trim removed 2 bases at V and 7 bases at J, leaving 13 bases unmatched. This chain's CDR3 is CASSLYSGGAGALEQYV. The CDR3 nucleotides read TGTGCCAGCAGCTTATATAGCGGGGGGGCAGGAGCCCTGGAGCAGTACGTC.

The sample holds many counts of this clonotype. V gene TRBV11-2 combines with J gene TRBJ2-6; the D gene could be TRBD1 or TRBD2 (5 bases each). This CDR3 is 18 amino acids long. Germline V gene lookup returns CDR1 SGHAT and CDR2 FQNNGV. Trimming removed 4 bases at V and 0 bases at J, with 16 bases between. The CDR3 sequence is CASSSWDEKHSGANVLTF. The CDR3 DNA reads TGTGCCAGCAGCTCCTGGGACGAAAAGCACTCTGGGGCCAACGTCCTGACTTTC.

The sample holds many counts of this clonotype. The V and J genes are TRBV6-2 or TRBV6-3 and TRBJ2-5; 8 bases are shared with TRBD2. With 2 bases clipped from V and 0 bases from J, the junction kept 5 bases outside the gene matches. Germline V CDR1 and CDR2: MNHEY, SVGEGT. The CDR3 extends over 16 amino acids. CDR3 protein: CASSYGGGGYQETQYF. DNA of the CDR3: TGTGCCAGCAGTTACGGCGGCGGGGGGTACCAAGAGACCCAGTACTTC.

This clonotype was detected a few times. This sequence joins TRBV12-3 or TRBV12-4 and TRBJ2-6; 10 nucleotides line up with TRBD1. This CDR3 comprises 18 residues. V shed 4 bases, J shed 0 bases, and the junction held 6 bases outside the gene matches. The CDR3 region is CASSSKGQGFSGANVLTF. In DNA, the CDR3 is TGTGCCAGCAGTTCTAAGGGACAGGGGTTCTCTGGGGCCAACGTCCTGACTTTC.

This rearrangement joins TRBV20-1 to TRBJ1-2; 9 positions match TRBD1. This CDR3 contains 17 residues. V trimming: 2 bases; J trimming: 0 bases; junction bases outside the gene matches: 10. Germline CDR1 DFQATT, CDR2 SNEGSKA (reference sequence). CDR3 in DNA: TGCAGTGCTAGACCCTTGGGGGACAGGGTCACTAACTATGGCTACACCTTC. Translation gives CSARPLGDRVTNYGYTF.

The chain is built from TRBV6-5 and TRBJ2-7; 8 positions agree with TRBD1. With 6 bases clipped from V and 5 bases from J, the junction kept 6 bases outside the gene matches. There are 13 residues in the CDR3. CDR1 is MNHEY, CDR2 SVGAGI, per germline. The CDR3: CASSPSGQDEQYF. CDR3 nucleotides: TGTGCCAGCAGCCCTTCGGGACAGGACGAGCAGTACTTC.

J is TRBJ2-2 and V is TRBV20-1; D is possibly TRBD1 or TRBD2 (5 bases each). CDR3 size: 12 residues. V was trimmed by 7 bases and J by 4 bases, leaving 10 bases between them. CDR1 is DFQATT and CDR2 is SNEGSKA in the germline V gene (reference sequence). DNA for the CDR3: TGCAGTGTTCCGGGGCGCACCGGGGAGCTGTTTTTT. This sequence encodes CSVPGRTGELFF.

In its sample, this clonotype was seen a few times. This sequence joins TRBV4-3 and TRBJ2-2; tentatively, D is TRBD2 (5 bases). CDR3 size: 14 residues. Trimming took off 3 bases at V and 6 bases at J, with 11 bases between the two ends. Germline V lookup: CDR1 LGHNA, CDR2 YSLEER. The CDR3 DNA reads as TGCGCCAGCAGCCATGCGGACTCGGCCGGGGAGCTGTTTTTT. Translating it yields CASSHADSAGELFF.

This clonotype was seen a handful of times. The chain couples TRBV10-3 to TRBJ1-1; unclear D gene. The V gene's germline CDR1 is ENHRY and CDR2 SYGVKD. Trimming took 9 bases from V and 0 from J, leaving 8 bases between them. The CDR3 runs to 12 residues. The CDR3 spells CAISTVNTEAFF. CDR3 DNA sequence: TGTGCCATTTCGACGGTGAACACTGAAGCTTTCTTT.

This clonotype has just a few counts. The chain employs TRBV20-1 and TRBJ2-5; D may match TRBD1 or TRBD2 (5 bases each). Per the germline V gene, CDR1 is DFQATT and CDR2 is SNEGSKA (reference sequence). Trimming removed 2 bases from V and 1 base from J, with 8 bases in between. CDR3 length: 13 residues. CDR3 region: CSARWDGQETQYF. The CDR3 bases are TGCAGTGCTAGATGGGACGGCCAAGAGACCCAGTACTTC.

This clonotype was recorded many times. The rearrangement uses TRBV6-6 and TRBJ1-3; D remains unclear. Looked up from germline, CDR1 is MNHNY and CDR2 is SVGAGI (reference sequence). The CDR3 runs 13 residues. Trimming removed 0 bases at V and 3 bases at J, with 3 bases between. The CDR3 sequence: CASSYSGGNTIYF. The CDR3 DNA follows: TGTGCCAGCAGTTACTCAGGTGGAAACACCATATATTTT.

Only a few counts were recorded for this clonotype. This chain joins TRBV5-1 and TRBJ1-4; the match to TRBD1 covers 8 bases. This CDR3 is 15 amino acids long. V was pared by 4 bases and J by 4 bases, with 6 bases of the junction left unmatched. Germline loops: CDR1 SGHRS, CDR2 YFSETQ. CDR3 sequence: CASSPQTGVNEKLFF. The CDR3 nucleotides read TGCGCCAGCAGCCCCCAGACAGGGGTTAATGAAAAACTGTTTTTT.

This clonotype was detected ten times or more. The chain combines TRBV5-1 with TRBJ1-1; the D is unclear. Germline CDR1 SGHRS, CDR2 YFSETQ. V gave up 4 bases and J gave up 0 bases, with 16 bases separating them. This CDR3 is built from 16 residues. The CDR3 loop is CASSNRSWAVNTEAFF. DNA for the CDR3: TGCGCCAGCAGCAATCGTAGTTGGGCGGTGAACACTGAAGCTTTCTTT.

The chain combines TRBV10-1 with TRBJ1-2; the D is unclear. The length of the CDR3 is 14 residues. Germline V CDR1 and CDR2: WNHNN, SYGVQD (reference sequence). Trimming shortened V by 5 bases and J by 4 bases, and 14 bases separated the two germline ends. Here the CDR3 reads CASSPRRQAYGYTF. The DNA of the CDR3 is TGCGCCAGCAGTCCCCGACGACAAGCCTATGGCTACACCTTC.

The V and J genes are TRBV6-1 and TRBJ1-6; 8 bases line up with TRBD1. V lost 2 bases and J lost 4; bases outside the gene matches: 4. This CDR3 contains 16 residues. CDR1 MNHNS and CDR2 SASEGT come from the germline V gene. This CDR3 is CASSEIYRGYNSPLHF. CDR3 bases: TGTGCCAGCAGTGAAATTTACAGGGGGTATAATTCACCCCTCCACTTT.

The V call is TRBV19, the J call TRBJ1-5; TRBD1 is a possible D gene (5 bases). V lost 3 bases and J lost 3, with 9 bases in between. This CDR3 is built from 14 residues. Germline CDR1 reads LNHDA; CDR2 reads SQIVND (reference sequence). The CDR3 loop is CASSIQGFNQPQHF. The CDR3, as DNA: TGTGCCAGTAGTATTCAGGGCTTCAATCAGCCCCAGCATTTT.

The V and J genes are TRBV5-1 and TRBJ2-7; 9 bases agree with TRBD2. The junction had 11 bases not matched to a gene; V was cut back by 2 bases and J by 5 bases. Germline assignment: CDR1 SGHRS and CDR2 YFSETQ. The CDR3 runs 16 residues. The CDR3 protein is CASSFAGGQGVDEQYF. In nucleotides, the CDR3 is TGCGCCAGCAGCTTCGCGGGGGGGCAGGGGGTCGACGAGCAGTACTTC. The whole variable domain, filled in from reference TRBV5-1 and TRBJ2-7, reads KAGVTQTPRYLIKTRGQQVTLSCSPISGHRSVSWYQQTPGQGLQFLFEYFSETQRNKGNFPGRFSGRQFSNSRSEMNVSTLELGDSALYLCASSFAGGQGVDEQYFGPGTRLTVT.

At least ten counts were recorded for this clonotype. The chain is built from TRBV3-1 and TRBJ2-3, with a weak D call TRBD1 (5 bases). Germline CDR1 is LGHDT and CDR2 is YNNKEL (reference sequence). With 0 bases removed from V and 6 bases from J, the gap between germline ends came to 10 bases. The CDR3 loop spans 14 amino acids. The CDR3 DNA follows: TGTGCCAGCAGCCAAGAGGGGCAGGTCGATACGCAGTATTTT. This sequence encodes CASSQEGQVDTQYF.